This record concerns one T cell receptor beta chain sequence. The V gene's germline CDR1 is MGHRA and CDR2 YSYEKL. V lost 3 bases and J lost 3, with 9 bases in between. This CDR3 comprises 13 residues. The source of the sample is a study of OX40 agonist ivuxolimab in advanced cancers. Autoimmune disease history or systemic immunosuppression meant exclusion. The data were produced by immunoSEQ multiplex PCR, yet TCRdb's version contains in-frame clones alone and is incomplete. This table has about 21,000 clones, 70% to 85% appearing once. The material sequenced was CD4+ or CD8+ T cells sorted from blood, taken in a trial of the OX40 agonist ivuxolimab. This chain connects TRBV4-1 to TRBJ2-7; D call uncertain. The receptor was derived from an adult with an advanced solid tumor such as melanoma, head and neck, liver or kidney cancer. The CDR3 sequence is CASSHYESYEQYF. The CDR3 DNA reads TGCGCCAGCAGCCATTACGAGAGCTACGAGCAGTACTTC.